The T cell receptor beta chain under discussion was sequenced for a study of radiation and T cells in renal cell carcinoma. Study results and limitations: Top tumor clonotypes rose in blood 2 weeks post-radiation, then contracted.

The protocol was immunoSEQ multiplex PCR, while the TCRdb copy is restricted to in-frame clones and leaves out a portion. Of about 130,000 clones in the sample, 88% were seen once. In regard to this clone: Its target is unknown.

The CDR3 covers 15 residues. V shed 4 bases, J shed 4 bases, and the junction held 9 bases outside the gene matches. Germline V gene data show CDR1 as SGDLS and CDR2 as YYNGEE. Time point of the sample: blood 2 weeks post-SBRT. Treatment indicated: 15 Gy SBRT to primary tumor, nephrectomy 4 weeks later. The starting material was blood, obtained from a patient whose treatment included radiotherapy and nephrectomy. This TCR was recovered from a woman aged 70-85 years with renal cell carcinoma. V and J are TRBV9 and TRBJ1-2, with 8 bases identical to TRBD1. The CDR3 here is CASSSRQGTTYGYTF. CDR3 nucleotides: TGTGCCAGCAGCTCAAGACAGGGGACTACCTATGGCTACACCTTC.